This T cell receptor beta chain was documented in a study of T-cell memory formation after mild COVID-19. Study results and caveats: Researchers could not confirm that second-wave clones peaking on day 37 targeted SARS-CoV-2. Pre-infection memory held some responding clones, suggesting pre-existing cross-reactive T cells responded. Among clones contracting day 15 to 85, CD4/CD8 was balanced, whereas later expanders leaned CD4+.

The V gene's germline CDR1 is MGHRA and CDR2 YSYEKL. This CDR3 is built from 14 residues. The V and J ends lost 1 base and 2 bases respectively, with 8 bases between them. MiXCR, applied by TCRdb to the 5' RACE reads, yields one record per CDR3 protein. The table shows around 310,000 distinct CDR3 sequences, with 20% to 25% occurring only once. Note on this clonotype: The antigen is not known.

The receptor's source is a man younger than 30 who had mild COVID-19 (a few samples of this study predate the infection). Cell type and time point are not known. The rearrangement links TRBV4-1 to TRBJ1-1; no definite D call. The sample was PBMCs or a T cell subset sorted from them (not recorded which). The CDR3 loop reads CASSQAGSNTEAFF. CDR3 in DNA: TGCGCCAGCAGCCAAGCGGGGAGCAACACTGAAGCTTTCTTT.